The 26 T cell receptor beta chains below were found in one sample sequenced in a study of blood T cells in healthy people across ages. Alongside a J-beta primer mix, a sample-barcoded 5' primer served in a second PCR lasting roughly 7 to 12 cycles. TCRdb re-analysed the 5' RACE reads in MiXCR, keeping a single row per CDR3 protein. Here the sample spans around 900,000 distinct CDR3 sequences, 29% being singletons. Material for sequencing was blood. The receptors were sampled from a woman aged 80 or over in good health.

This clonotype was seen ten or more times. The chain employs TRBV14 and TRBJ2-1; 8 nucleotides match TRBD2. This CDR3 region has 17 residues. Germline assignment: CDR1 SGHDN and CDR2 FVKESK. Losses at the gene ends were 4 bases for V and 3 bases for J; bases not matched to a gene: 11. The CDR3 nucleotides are TGTGCCAGCAGCCCCCTCCGAGCGGGGGCCCTCTACAATGAGCAGTTCTTC. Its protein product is CASSPLRAGALYNEQFF.

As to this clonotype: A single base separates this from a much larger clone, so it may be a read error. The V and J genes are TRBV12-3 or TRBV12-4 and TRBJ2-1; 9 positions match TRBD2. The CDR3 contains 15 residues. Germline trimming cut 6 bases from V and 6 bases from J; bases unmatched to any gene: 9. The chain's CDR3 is CASSSSGGISNEQFF. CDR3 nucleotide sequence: TGTGCCAGCAGCTCGAGCGGGGGGATTAGCAATGAGCAGTTCTTC.

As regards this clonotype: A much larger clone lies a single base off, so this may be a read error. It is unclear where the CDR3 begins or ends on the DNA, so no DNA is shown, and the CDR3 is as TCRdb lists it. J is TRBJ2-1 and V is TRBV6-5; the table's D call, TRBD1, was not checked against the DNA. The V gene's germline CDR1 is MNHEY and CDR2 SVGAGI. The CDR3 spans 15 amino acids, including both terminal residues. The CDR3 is CASSSSGQCYNEQFF.

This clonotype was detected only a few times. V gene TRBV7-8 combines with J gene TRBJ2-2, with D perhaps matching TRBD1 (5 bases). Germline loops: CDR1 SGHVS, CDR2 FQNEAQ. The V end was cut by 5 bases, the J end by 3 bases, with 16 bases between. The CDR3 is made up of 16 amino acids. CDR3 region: CASSPGGQGYTGELFF. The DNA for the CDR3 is TGTGCCAGCAGCCCGGGTGGTCAGGGATACACCGGGGAGCTGTTTTTT.

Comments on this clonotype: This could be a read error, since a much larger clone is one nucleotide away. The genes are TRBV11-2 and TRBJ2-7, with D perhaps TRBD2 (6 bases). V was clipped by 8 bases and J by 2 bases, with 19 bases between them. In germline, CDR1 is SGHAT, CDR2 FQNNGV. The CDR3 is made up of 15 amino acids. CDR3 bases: TGTGCCAGCGGCTCCTCCGCCGGGGGTACCTACGAGCAGTACTTC. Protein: CASGSSAGGTYEQYF.

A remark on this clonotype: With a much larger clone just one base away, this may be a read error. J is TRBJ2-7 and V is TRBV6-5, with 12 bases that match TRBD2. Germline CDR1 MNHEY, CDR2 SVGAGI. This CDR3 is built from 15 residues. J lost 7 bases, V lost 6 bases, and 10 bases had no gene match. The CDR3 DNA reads TGTGCCAGCAGCCCAAGTGGACTAGCGGGGAATGAGCAGTACTTC. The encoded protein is CASSPSGLAGNEQYF.

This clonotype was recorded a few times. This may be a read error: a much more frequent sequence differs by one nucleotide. CDR3 bases: TGTGCCAGCAGTACTAGGTGGGAGACCCAGTACTTC. Translating gives CASSTRWETQYF. J is TRBJ2-5 and V is TRBV6-6; D is possibly TRBD2 (5 bases). Trimming stripped 5 bases from V and 5 bases from J, with 9 bases between. Germline V gene lookup returns CDR1 MNHNY and CDR2 SVGAGI (reference sequence). CDR3 size: 12 residues.

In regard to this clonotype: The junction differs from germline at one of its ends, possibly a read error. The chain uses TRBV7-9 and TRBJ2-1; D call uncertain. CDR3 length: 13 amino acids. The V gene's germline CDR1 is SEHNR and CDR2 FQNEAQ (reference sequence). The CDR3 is CASSLVVDPEQFF. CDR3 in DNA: TGCGCCAGCAGCTTGGTGGTCGACCCTGAGCAGTTCTTC.

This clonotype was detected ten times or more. CDR3 amino acids: CATRTDLVDTGELFF. The CDR3 bases are TGTGCCACCCGAACCGACCTCGTAGACACCGGGGAGCTGTTTTTT. The chain carries TRBV7-9 and TRBJ2-2; D gene uncertain. Per the germline V gene, CDR1 is SEHNR and CDR2 is FQNEAQ (reference sequence). The CDR3 consists of 15 residues. Between the trimmed V and J ends, which lost 10 bases and 3 bases, there was a span of 18 bases.

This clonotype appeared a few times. Here the CDR3 DNA reads TGTGCCAGCAGTCCAAAGACCCTTGGGACAGGGGCTCTGGCTAATGAAAAACTGTTTTTT. Its translation is CASSPKTLGTGALANEKLFF. The chain uses TRBV6-1 and TRBJ1-4, with 10 nucleotides matching TRBD1. CDR1 MNHNS and CDR2 SASEGT come from the germline V gene. This CDR3 has 20 amino acids. The junction had 18 bases not matched to a gene; V was cut back by 5 bases and J by 3 bases.

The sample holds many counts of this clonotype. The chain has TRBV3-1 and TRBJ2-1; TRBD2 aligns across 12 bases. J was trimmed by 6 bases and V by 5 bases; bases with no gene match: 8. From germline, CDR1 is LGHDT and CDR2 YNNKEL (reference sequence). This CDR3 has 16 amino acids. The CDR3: CASSAQLAGGPNEQFF. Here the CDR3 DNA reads TGTGCCAGCAGCGCCCAGCTAGCGGGGGGGCCCAATGAGCAGTTCTTC.

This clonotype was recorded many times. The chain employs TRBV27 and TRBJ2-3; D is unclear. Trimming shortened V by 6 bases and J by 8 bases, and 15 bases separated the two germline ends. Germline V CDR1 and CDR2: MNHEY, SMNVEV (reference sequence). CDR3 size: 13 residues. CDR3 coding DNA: TGTGCCAGCAGACGAGAGACCCAGACTACGCAGTATTTT. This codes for CASRRETQTTQYF.

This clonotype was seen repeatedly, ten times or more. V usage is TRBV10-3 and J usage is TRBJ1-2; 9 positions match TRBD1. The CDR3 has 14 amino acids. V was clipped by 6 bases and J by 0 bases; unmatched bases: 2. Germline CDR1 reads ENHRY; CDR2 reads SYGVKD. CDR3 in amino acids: CAIRGTGTNYGYTF. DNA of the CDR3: TGTGCCATCAGAGGGACAGGGACTAACTATGGCTACACCTTC.

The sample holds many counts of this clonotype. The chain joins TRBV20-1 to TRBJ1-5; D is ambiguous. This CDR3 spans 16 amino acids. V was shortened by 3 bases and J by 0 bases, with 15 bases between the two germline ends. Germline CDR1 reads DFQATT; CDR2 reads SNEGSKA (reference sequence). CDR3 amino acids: CSASEPRTYSNQPQHF. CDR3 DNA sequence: TGCAGTGCTAGCGAACCCAGGACGTATAGCAATCAGCCCCAGCATTTT.

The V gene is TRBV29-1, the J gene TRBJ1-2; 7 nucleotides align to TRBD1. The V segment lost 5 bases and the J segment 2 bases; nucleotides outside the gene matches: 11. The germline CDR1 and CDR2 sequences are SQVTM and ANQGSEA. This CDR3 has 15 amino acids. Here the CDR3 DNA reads TGCAGCGTTTTTCCTGCCGACAGGGCCAACTATGGCTACACCTTC. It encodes CSVFPADRANYGYTF.

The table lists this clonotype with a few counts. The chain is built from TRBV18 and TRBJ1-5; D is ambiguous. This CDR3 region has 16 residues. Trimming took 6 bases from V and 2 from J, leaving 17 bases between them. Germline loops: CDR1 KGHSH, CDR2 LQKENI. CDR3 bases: TGTGCCAGCTCCCTCGGGCCCTCAGAGGGCAATCAGCCCCAGCATTTT. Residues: CASSLGPSEGNQPQHF. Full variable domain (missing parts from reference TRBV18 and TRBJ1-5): NAGVMQNPRHLVRRRGQEARLRCSPMKGHSHVYWYRQLPEEGLKFMVYLQKENIIDESGMPKERFSAEFPKEGPSILRIQQVVRGDSAAYFCASSLGPSEGNQPQHFGDGTRLSIL.

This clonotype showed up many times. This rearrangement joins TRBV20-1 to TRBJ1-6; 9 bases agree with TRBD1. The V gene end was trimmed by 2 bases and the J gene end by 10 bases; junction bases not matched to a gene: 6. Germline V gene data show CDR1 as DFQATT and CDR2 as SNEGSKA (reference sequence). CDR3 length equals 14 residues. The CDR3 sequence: CSARQTGGGSPLHF. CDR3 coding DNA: TGCAGTGCTAGACAGACAGGGGGTGGCTCACCCCTCCACTTT.

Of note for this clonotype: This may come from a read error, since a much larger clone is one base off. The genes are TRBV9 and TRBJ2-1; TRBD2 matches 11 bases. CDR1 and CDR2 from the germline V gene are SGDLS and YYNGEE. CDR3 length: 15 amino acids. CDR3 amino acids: CTSSETSGGGNEQFF. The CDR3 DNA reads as TGTACCAGCAGCGAAACTAGCGGGGGAGGCAATGAGCAGTTCTTC.

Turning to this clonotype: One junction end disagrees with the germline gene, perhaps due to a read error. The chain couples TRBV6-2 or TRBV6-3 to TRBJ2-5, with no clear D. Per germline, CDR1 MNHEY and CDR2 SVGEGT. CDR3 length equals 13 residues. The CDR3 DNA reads TGTGCCAGCAGTTACGACGTTCAAGGGACCCAGTACTTC. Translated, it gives CASSYDVQGTQYF.

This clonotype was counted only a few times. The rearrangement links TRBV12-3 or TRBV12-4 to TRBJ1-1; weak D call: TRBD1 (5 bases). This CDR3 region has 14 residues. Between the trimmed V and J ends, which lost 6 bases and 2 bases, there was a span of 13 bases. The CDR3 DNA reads TGTGCCAGCAGGCCTACCGGGACCAACACTGAAGCTTTCTTT. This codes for CASRPTGTNTEAFF.

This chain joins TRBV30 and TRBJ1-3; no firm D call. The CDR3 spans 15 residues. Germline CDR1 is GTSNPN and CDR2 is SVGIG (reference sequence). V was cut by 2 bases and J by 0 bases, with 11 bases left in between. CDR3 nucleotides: TGTGCCTGGAGTCCCCACCTAGCCTCTGGAAACACCATATATTTT. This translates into CAWSPHLASGNTIYF.

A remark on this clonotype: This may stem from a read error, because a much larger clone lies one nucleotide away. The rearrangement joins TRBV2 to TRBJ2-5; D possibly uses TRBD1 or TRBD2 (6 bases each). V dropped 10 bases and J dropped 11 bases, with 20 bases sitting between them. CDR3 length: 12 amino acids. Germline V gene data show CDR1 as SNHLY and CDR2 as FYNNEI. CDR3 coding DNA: TGTGCCACGGGTGGAGGGGACAATGAGCAGTACTTC. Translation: CATGGGDNEQYF. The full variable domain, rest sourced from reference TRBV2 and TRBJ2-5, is EPEVTQTPSHQVTQMGQEVILRCVPISNHLYFYWYRQILGQKVEFLVSFYNNEISEKSEIFDDQFSVERPDGSNFTLKIRSTKLEDSAMYFCATGGGDNEQYFGPGTRLLVL.

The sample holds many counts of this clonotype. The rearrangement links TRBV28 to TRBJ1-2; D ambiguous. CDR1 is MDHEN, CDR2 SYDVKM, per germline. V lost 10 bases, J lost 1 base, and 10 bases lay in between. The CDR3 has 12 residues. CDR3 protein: CAIQDNNYGYTF. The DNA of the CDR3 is TGTGCCATCCAAGACAATAACTATGGCTACACCTTC.

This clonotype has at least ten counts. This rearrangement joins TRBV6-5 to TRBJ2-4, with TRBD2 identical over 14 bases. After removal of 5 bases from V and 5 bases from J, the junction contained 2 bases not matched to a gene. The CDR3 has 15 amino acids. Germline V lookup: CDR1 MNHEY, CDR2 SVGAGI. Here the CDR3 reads CASSRLAGGQNIQYF. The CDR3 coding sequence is TGTGCCAGCAGTCGACTAGCGGGGGGGCAAAACATTCAGTACTTC.

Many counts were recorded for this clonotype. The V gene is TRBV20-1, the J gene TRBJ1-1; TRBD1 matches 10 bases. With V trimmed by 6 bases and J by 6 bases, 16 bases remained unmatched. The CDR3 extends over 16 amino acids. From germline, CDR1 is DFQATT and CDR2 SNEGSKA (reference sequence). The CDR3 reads CSAPGTGDFYRAEAFF. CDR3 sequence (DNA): TGCAGTGCACCTGGGACAGGGGATTTTTACCGCGCTGAAGCTTTCTTT.

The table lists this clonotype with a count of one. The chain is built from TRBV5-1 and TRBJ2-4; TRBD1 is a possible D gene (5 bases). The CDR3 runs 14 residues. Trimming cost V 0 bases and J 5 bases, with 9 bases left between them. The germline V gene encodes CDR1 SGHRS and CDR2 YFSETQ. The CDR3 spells CASSLEGPENIQYF. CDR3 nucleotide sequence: TGCGCCAGCAGCTTGGAGGGGCCAGAAAACATTCAGTACTTC.